Detailed here is one T cell receptor beta chain. One junction end disagrees with the germline gene, perhaps due to a read error. In the original workflow: From reference gene primer amplification, estimates of nucleated cell counts were derived. Assay: immunoSEQ multiplex PCR; the TCRdb copy retains only in-frame clones and omits some. That table is the source of V, J and clone size, and D and trimming were worked out from the DNA. The repertoire consists of 250,000 to 350,000 clones, with over 75% occurring once and the leading ten covering more than 7.5%. CDR1 and CDR2 from the germline V gene are SGDLS and YYNGEE. CDR3 size: 9 residues. This sample was included in a study of blood T cell repertoires in COVID-19. Study context: Acute and convalescent COVID-19 specimens originated in the United States, Italy and Spain. The cDNA or gDNA used as material had been derived from T cells, B-cell-depleted T cells, or PBMCs.

The receptor was derived from a man between 18 and 29 years old with active or convalescent COVID-19. The sample comprised peripheral blood. This chain connects TRBV9 to TRBJ1-2, with 9 nucleotides matching TRBD1. DNA of the CDR3: TGTGCCAGCAGCGTCGGACAGGGGTTC. Translation: CASSVGQGF.